This TCR beta chain was sequenced for a study of shared clonotypes between healthy human individuals. As regards this clone: Its antigen remains unknown.

A split of CD4+ cells into CD45RA+ naive and CD45RA-negative memory subsets was performed. Whole-study results and caveats: Richness estimates generally favored naive over memory subsets. Generation probabilities of non-shared clonotypes were lower (relative to those shared by all four donors). Blood was the sole source, and tissue repertoires probably differ.

This CDR3 has 21 residues. With V trimmed by 0 bases and J by 0 bases, 14 bases remained unmatched. Germline loops: CDR1 LGHNA, CDR2 YSLEER. Sequenced by immunoSEQ multiplex PCR; TCRdb stores in-frame clones only, minus some. The table has a few million clones, about 90% seen once. This sequence originates from a man between 18 and 35 years old in good health. Some clones in this sample may be carry-over from other donors' samples. The V and J genes are TRBV4-3 and TRBJ2-1; TRBD2 aligns across 10 bases. The sequenced material came from naive CD4+ T cells from PBMCs. Subset noted: CD45RA+ positively selected. Written as DNA, the CDR3 is TGCGCCAGCAGCCAAGATGCCCTTAGCGGGGGGAGAATCAGCTCCTACAATGAGCAGTTCTTC. Protein: CASSQDALSGGRISSYNEQFF.